This TCR beta chain was obtained from a study of a mutant IDH1 vaccine in newly diagnosed glioma (dated by TCRdb to the early 2020s). About the full investigation: Vaccination was initiated 4-6 weeks after radiotherapy alone, or concurrently with temozolomide cycles in the chemotherapy-containing groups. Of the approximately 30 treated patients, about 62% were male and approximately 40% were female, and a mean age of approximately 40 years was recorded. Before enrollment, patients had received standard therapy of radiotherapy alone, temozolomide alone, or radiochemotherapy with temozolomide; most received the combination. Visit V12 was the week-35 safety follow-up and visit V13 was the week-47 end of study. Peripheral blood was drawn at six visits: V03 (baseline), V05, V07, V10, V12 and V13. For exploratory analyses, longitudinal TCRB deep sequencing was carried out in around 26 treated patients wherever samples were available.

To note about this clone: Its specific antigen is unknown. Base quality data are lacking; no much larger clone is found one base away.

Library construction relied on the immunoSEQ multiplex PCR assay. Rearranged TCR beta chain sequences were amplified using the hsTCRB Kit according to the manufacturer's protocol. Sequencing of TCRB libraries was carried out on an Illumina MiSeq. As for the original processing: The proprietary platform of the kit vendor was used for demultiplexing, trimming and gene mapping. TCRdb mirrors the immuneACCESS table, restricted to in-frame sequences. Some clones are absent from its copies; in checked studies, under half trace to an unresolved V gene, and the reason for the others is unknown. V, J and clone size are those of that table, while D and trimming were read from the DNA. The sample has approximately 41,000 clones on record, 80% to 90% of them singletons. Around 1.5% of the sample goes to the ten largest clones. The paper's findings and limits, for the study overall: Immune responses induced by the vaccine were seen in 90% to 95% of patients across multiple MHC alleles. It was noted by the authors that analyses of patient blood samples could not be reproduced owing to sample limitations. PBMC samples for TCRB deep sequencing were selected based on availability. Changes in the top peripheral T cell clonotypes picked up by TCRB sequencing did not appear to be linked to pseudoprogression.

Per the publication, the time point label means: week 35, safety follow-up. Every vaccine dose consisted of 300 ug of a 20-mer mutant IDH1 peptide in Montanide, administered subcutaneously together with topical imiquimod. Patients received eight vaccinations in weeks 1, 3, 5, 7, 11, 15, 19 and 23, corresponding to visits V03 through V10. The donors had newly diagnosed IDH1-mutant astrocytomas of WHO grade 3 or 4 that showed loss of nuclear ATRX. The samples were drawn from NOA16, a multicentre, single-arm, open-label phase I trial in Germany that tested a mutant IDH1 peptide vaccine in humans for the first time. Genomic DNA for TCRB sequencing was extracted from EDTA blood using the DNeasy Blood and Tissue Kit. According to the germline V gene, CDR1 reads SQVTM and CDR2 reads ANQGSEA. Germline trimming amounts to 3 bases on V and 10 bases on J, with 9 as the count of junction bases outside the gene matches. The CDR3 runs 14 amino acids, cysteine and phenylalanine included. CDR3 DNA only is kept here, 42 bases in frame from base 1.

The clonotype comes from a man aged 35 to 55 with glioma. The chain is made from TRBV29-1 and TRBJ2-1; 10 bases in the junction line up with TRBD2. The sample was PBMCs, taken from a glioma patient whose treatment included an IDH1 peptide vaccine. CDR3 reads: CSVDHPAGGREQFF. The sequenced DNA is TGCAGCGTTGATCACCCAGCGGGGGGGCGGGAGCAGTTCTTC.